The 10 T cell receptor beta chains in this list originate from one sample, sequenced in a study of T-cell reconstitution after alpha-beta-depleted transplantation in children. Unique molecular identifiers were built into the TCRbeta library. TCRdb re-called the PCR reads with MiXCR, one entry per CDR3 protein. The profile shows some 520,000 distinct CDR3 sequences, about 31% of them singletons. The material sequenced was PBMCs from the stem cell graft donor, taken from the stem cell graft. Receptor source: a human donor who donated a stem cell graft to a child with aplastic anemia.

A few counts support this clonotype. The gene calls are TRBV20-1 and TRBJ2-3, with unresolved D. V was shortened by 6 bases and J by 2 bases, with 12 bases between the two germline ends. CDR3 length equals 13 residues. The germline V gene has CDR1 DFQATT and CDR2 SNEGSKA (reference sequence). CDR3 protein: CSARPQDTDTQYF. The CDR3 DNA is TGCAGTGCCAGACCCCAGGACACAGATACGCAGTATTTT.

This clonotype showed up just a few times. This sequence joins TRBV7-2 and TRBJ2-5, with 11 positions matching TRBD1. CDR3 length: 15 residues. The trim removed 0 bases at V and 5 bases at J, leaving 2 bases unmatched. In germline, CDR1 is SGHTA, CDR2 FQGNSA. CDR3 amino acids: CASSLAGTGGETQYF. CDR3 DNA sequence: TGTGCCAGCAGCTTAGCCGGGACAGGGGGGGAGACCCAGTACTTC. Supplemented by reference TRBV7-2 and TRBJ2-5, the full variable domain reads GAGVSQSPSNKVTEKGKDVELRCDPISGHTALYWYRQSLGQGLEFLIYFQGNSAPDKSGLPSDRFSAERTGGSVSTLTIQRTQQEDSAVYLCASSLAGTGGETQYFGPGTRLLVL.

The chain uses TRBV2 and TRBJ2-1; no reliable D call. Trimming removed 3 bases from V and 2 bases from J, with 5 bases in between. Germline lookup yields CDR1 SNHLY and CDR2 FYNNEI. There are 13 residues in the CDR3. The CDR3 spells CASSEGTYNEQFF. Written as DNA, the CDR3 is TGTGCCAGCAGTGAGGGGACCTACAATGAGCAGTTCTTC. Full variable domain (rest looked up from reference TRBV2 and TRBJ2-1): EPEVTQTPSHQVTQMGQEVILRCVPISNHLYFYWYRQILGQKVEFLVSFYNNEISEKSEIFDDQFSVERPDGSNFTLKIRSTKLEDSAMYFCASSEGTYNEQFFGPGTRLTVL.

This clonotype was seen a few times. The chain recombines TRBV20-1 with TRBJ2-5; 9 bases agree with TRBD1. V gave up 6 bases and J gave up 4 bases; unmatched junction bases: 6. The germline CDR1 and CDR2 sequences are DFQATT and SNEGSKA (reference sequence). The CDR3 spans 13 residues. CDR3 amino acids: CSAPGQGLETQYF. The CDR3 DNA sequence: TGCAGTGCCCCGGGACAGGGTTTAGAGACCCAGTACTTC.

The V and J genes are TRBV9 and TRBJ2-5; the match to TRBD1 covers 11 bases. Germline loops: CDR1 SGDLS, CDR2 YYNGEE. V was clipped by 3 bases and J by 4 bases; unmatched bases: 8. The CDR3 is 16 amino acids. The CDR3 spells CASSAGRDRGGETQYF. The DNA of the CDR3 is TGTGCCAGCAGCGCAGGCCGGGACAGGGGGGGAGAGACCCAGTACTTC.

This clonotype was counted between two and nine times. This chain joins TRBV24-1 and TRBJ1-1; no clear D. Trimming stripped 2 bases from V and 0 bases from J, with 6 bases between. The CDR3 totals 14 residues. Germline loops: CDR1 KGHDR, CDR2 SFDVKD. The CDR3 DNA follows: TGTGCCACCAGTGATTCCCGGATGAACACTGAAGCTTTCTTT. It specifies CATSDSRMNTEAFF.

Only a few counts were recorded for this clonotype. This chain links TRBV6-5 with TRBJ1-1; possible D gene TRBD1, 5 bases. Germline V CDR1 and CDR2: MNHEY, SVGAGI. The CDR3 loop spans 16 amino acids. V gave up 4 bases and J gave up 0 bases, with 15 bases separating them. This CDR3 is CASSSRPPGMNTEAFF. The CDR3 DNA sequence: TGTGCCAGCAGTTCCCGCCCCCCAGGGATGAACACTGAAGCTTTCTTT.

The rearrangement joins TRBV5-1 to TRBJ2-3; 13 nucleotides line up with TRBD2. The CDR3 is 19 residues long. Germline-derived CDR1 and CDR2 are SGHRS and YFSETQ. J lost 0 bases, V lost 4 bases, and 11 bases had no gene match. The CDR3 nucleotides read TGCGCCAGCAGCGCGACCACCGGGACTAGCGGGATCAGCACAGATACGCAGTATTTT. This codes for CASSATTGTSGISTDTQYF.

The chain recombines TRBV20-1 with TRBJ2-1; 10 nucleotides match TRBD2. Trimming cost V 3 bases and J 8 bases; bases outside gene matches: 13. Germline CDR1 reads DFQATT; CDR2 reads SNEGSKA (reference sequence). CDR3 length: 16 residues. The DNA for the CDR3 is TGCAGTGCTAGGGAGAGTCCTAGCGGGAGAGTCGATGAGCAGTTCTTC. This codes for CSARESPSGRVDEQFF.

The rearrangement uses TRBV24-1 and TRBJ2-7; D gene uncertain. This CDR3 spans 15 amino acids. Trimming took 1 base from V and 9 from J, leaving 18 bases between them. Germline values: CDR1 KGHDR, CDR2 SFDVKD. CDR3 sequence reads: CATSDFNNPGRGQYF. CDR3 nucleotide sequence: TGTGCCACCAGTGATTTCAACAACCCCGGAAGAGGGCAGTACTTC.